These 13 T cell receptor beta chains share one sample of origin, sequenced in a study of OX40 agonist ivuxolimab in advanced cancers. The method was immunoSEQ multiplex PCR; TCRdb's version includes in-frame clones alone and lacks a portion of them. The data show roughly 91,000 clones, over 85% seen once. The sample here was CD4+ or CD8+ T cells sorted from blood, taken in a trial of the OX40 agonist ivuxolimab. The receptors derive from an adult with an advanced solid tumor such as melanoma, head and neck, liver or kidney cancer.

The chain couples TRBV11-3 to TRBJ2-3; possibly TRBD1 for D (6 bases). The CDR3 sequence is 15 residues long. Trimming left V 1 base short and J 6 bases short, with 14 bases between. The germline V gene encodes CDR1 SGHNT and CDR2 YENEEA. The CDR3 here is CASSLAPQGIDTQYF. CDR3 in DNA: TGTGCCAGCAGCTTAGCCCCGCAGGGGATTGATACGCAGTATTTT.

This chain uses TRBV9 with TRBJ1-6; 7 nucleotides line up with TRBD1. The CDR3 runs 14 residues. CDR1 is SGDLS and CDR2 is YYNGEE in the germline V gene. Trimming took 0 bases from V and 15 from J; bases not matched to a gene: 9. CDR3 region: CASSVDGGGGDLHF. Here the CDR3 DNA reads TGTGCCAGCAGCGTAGATGGAGGGGGCGGGGACCTCCACTTT.

The rearrangement joins TRBV30 to TRBJ1-3; the D is unclear. The CDR3 consists of 13 residues. Per germline, CDR1 GTSNPN and CDR2 SVGIG (reference sequence). Trimming shortened V by 7 bases and J by 2 bases, and 12 bases separated the two germline ends. Here the CDR3 DNA reads TGTGCCTCTGACCAGGTAGCTGGAAACACCATATATTTT. Translating it yields CASDQVAGNTIYF.

The chain employs TRBV5-1 and TRBJ1-3; 7 bases are shared with TRBD1. Per germline, CDR1 SGHRS and CDR2 YFSETQ. This CDR3 spans 15 amino acids. Unmatched junction bases numbered 7, after V lost 7 bases and J lost 0 bases. The CDR3 bases are TGCGCCAGCTCCCGGGGACAGATCTCTGGAAACACCATATATTTT. It specifies CASSRGQISGNTIYF.

In nucleotides, the CDR3 is TGTGCCATCAGTGAGTCTGGCGGGGGGCGCGAGCAGTACTTC. Amino acids: CAISESGGGREQYF. The chain couples TRBV10-3 to TRBJ2-7, with 8 positions matching TRBD2. Trimming at V came to 0 bases and at J to 6 bases, leaving 4 bases not matched to a gene. The V gene's germline CDR1 is ENHRY and CDR2 SYGVKD. This CDR3 is 14 amino acids long.

The chain's CDR3 is CASSLNRDNEQFF. For the CDR3, the DNA is TGTGCCAGCAGCTTAAACAGGGACAATGAGCAGTTCTTC. This chain uses TRBV11-1 with TRBJ2-1; weak D call: TRBD1 (6 bases). CDR3 size: 13 residues. V lost 2 bases and J lost 5, with 7 bases in between. Germline V gives CDR1 SGHAT, CDR2 FQDESV (reference sequence). The variable domain in full, completed from reference TRBV11-1 and TRBJ2-1, reads EAEVAQSPRYKITEKSQAVAFWCDPISGHATLYWYRQILGQGPELLVQFQDESVVDDSQLPKDRFSAERLKGVDSTLKIQPAELGDSAMYLCASSLNRDNEQFFGPGTRLTVL.

The genes are TRBV2 and TRBJ2-3; 7 nucleotides line up with TRBD2. The CDR3 extends over 14 amino acids. In germline, CDR1 is SNHLY, CDR2 FYNNEI. With 6 bases clipped from V and 4 bases from J, the junction kept 7 bases outside the gene matches. Here the CDR3 reads CASSRERGPDTQYF. As DNA, the CDR3 is TGTGCCAGCAGCAGGGAGCGGGGTCCAGATACGCAGTATTTT.

The chain is built from TRBV6-1 and TRBJ1-2; 7 bases match TRBD1. The CDR3 has 14 amino acids. V lost 10 bases to trimming and J lost 3 bases; unmatched junction nucleotides: 11. The germline V gene encodes CDR1 MNHNS and CDR2 SASEGT. The CDR3 nucleotides read TGTGCCACCCTACCTCACAGGGGCGACTATGGCTACACCTTC. It is translated as CATLPHRGDYGYTF.

The CDR3 nucleotides read TGTGCCAGCAGCTTATCTACAGGGGACTACGAGCAGTACTTC. Amino acid sequence: CASSLSTGDYEQYF. This rearrangement joins TRBV11-2 to TRBJ2-7; 7 nucleotides line up with TRBD1. The CDR3 has 14 amino acids. The V gene's germline CDR1 is SGHAT and CDR2 FQNNGV. The trim removed 2 bases at V and 3 bases at J, leaving 4 bases unmatched.

This chain links TRBV28 with TRBJ2-2; 7 nucleotides line up with TRBD1. The CDR3 loop spans 17 amino acids. Germline V gene lookup returns CDR1 MDHEN and CDR2 SYDVKM. J gave up 1 base and V 3 bases, and 8 bases lay outside the gene matches. The CDR3 spells CASSLGQYLGNTGELFF. Here the CDR3 DNA reads TGTGCCAGCAGTTTGGGACAGTACCTCGGGAACACCGGGGAGCTGTTTTTT.

The gene calls are TRBV14 and TRBJ2-6; D is uncertain. CDR1 SGHDN and CDR2 FVKESK come from the germline V gene. The CDR3 covers 13 residues. V was trimmed by 5 bases and J by 2 bases, leaving 4 bases between them. CDR3 amino acids: CASSLAGANVLTF. Here the CDR3 DNA reads TGTGCCAGCAGCTTAGCTGGGGCCAACGTCCTGACTTTC.

V gene TRBV9 combines with J gene TRBJ2-1, with D possibly being TRBD2 (7 bases). The CDR3 runs to 15 residues. Trimming cost V 4 bases and J 7 bases, with 18 bases left between them. The germline CDR1 and CDR2 sequences are SGDLS and YYNGEE. The DNA for the CDR3 is TGTGCCAGCAGCCCCTTTGGGGGGGGCCGAAATGAGCAGTTCTTC. It encodes CASSPFGGGRNEQFF.

The rearrangement uses TRBV18 and TRBJ2-3; tentative D call: TRBD2 (5 bases). The CDR3 length is 16 residues. V lost 0 bases, J lost 2 bases, and 12 bases lay in between. CDR1 and CDR2 from the germline V gene are KGHSH and LQKENI. The CDR3 loop is CASSPPPAAHTDTQYF. In nucleotides, the CDR3 is TGTGCCAGCTCACCACCGCCAGCGGCTCACACAGATACGCAGTATTTT.